This record looks at one T cell receptor beta chain sequence and its context. Its antigen is still unknown. Base qualities are not provided; no much larger clone lies one nucleotide away. The sample belongs to a study of beta chain features in type 1 diabetes (dated by TCRdb to the late 2010s). In the study overall: Mean age, gender distribution, total cell number and subset yield did not differ between patients and healthy donors. A total of roughly 100 million sorted cells were examined across all samples, and RNA yield correlated strongly with the number of cells per subset. The study compared the TCRB repertoires of sorted circulating CD4+ T cell subsets in recently diagnosed type 1 diabetes patients with those in matched healthy donors. Naive and central memory subsets were obtained from all 28 donors, but regulatory and stem cell-like memory subsets were isolated from only 8 patients and roughly eight healthy donors. Broader findings and caveats from the paper: Shorter templates might be favored by PCR, yet because patient and control samples were amplified and corrected together, any such skew would affect both groups equally. At VDJ recombination sites, patients with type 1 diabetes made fewer insertions and deleted more nucleotides, a pattern implying thymic rearrangement abnormalities. Only small numbers of individuals were included in the HLA sub-analyses, which left unresolved whether HLA type had any influence on TCRB rearrangement. Naive, central memory and regulatory TCRB repertoires appeared to be more alike among patients than among healthy donors. Type 1 diabetes patients showed a moderate but significant shortening of TCRB CDR3 length in all four CD4+ subsets. Because cDNA rather than genomic DNA was sequenced, highly expressing activated cells could have been over-represented, although no difference in activation and CD3 levels was found between groups.

The High Capacity cDNA Reverse Transcription Kit was used to reverse transcribe all of the isolated RNA, meaning that expressed TCRB transcripts were what got sequenced. Deep immunoSEQ sequencing was applied to naive, central memory and regulatory T cell samples, giving an average of about 3.4 million total reads per sample. Sorted cells were lysed in RLT buffer, and RNA was extracted using DNase-treated RNeasy Micro or Mini kits according to cell number. Each cell subset was processed separately to prevent cross-contamination, with patient and healthy donor samples processed together. TCRB sequences were amplified from cDNA with the immunoSEQ multiplex PCR, producing 87-bp fragments spanning the CDR3 region. Amplicons were sequenced on the Illumina HiSeq platform. Per the source publication's procedure: PCR bias was corrected computationally using synthetic template baselines, and reads within Hamming distance 2 were collapsed, with unmergeable singletons discarded. By aligning reads against IMGT, V, D and J genes, CDR3 length, and insertions or deletions at six rearrangement sites were assigned. Within each subset, clonotype counts were normalized to the number of sorted cells before true diversity and Gini coefficients were calculated with the tcR R package. The overlap coefficient, calculated on TCRB nucleotide sequences, was used to measure repertoire sharing. Out-of-frame TCRB sequences from naive cells were analyzed to stand in for the pre-selection repertoire. This immuneACCESS table, as held by TCRdb, lists in-frame sequences with V and J called but not all clones. Of the missing ones, under half trace to an unresolved V gene in checked studies; the others have no known cause. V and J calls and clone size are copied from that table; D and trimming were computed from the DNA. The sample table contains approximately 470,000 clones; only one count was recorded for approximately 31% of them. Around 0.065% of the sample is in the top ten clones.

Each donor gave one peripheral blood draw, averaging about 100 mL, which was collected into heparinised tubes. Naive, central memory, regulatory and stem cell-like memory CD4+ T cells were sorted on a BD FACSAria II using a panel including CD45RO, CCR7, CD25, CD127, CD95 and CD27. Every sorted population had a purity above 95%. Right away, PBMCs were isolated by Lymphoprep density gradient centrifugation and were stained directly, with no culture step. So that batch effects would be minimized, each experiment stained and sorted samples in pairs, pairing one healthy donor with one patient. The germline V gene gives CDR1 as SGHVS and CDR2 as FNYEAQ. Trimming removed 1 base from V and 13 bases from J; the gene matches leave 10 bases unexplained. The CDR3, cysteine through phenylalanine, is 14 amino acids long. Only the CDR3 region is kept as DNA, spanning 42 bases read in frame from base 1.

The source of this sequence is a man younger than 35 in good health. In this chain, TRBV7-6 is recombined with TRBJ2-4, and 7 junction bases match TRBD1. The material sequenced was naive CD4+ T cells from blood. The label giving this sample's cell subset or site can be read as: true naive CD4+ T cells. The CDR3 reads CASSLVARGSAQYF. In nucleotides, the sequence is TGTGCCAGCAGCTTAGTAGCCAGGGGGTCAGCGCAGTACTTC.